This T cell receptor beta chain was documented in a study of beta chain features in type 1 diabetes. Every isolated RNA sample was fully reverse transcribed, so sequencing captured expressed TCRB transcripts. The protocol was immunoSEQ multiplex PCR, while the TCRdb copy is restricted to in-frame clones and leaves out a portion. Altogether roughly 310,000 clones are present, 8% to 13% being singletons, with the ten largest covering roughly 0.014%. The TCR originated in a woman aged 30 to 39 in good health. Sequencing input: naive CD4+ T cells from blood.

In DNA form, the CDR3 reads TGTGCCAGCAGTTACGATGGGACTAGCACCTACGAGCAGTACTTC. Encoded protein: CASSYDGTSTYEQYF. J is TRBJ2-7 and V is TRBV6-5; 9 bases align to TRBD2. This CDR3 is 15 amino acids long. Losses at the gene ends were 2 bases for V and 2 bases for J; bases not matched to a gene: 4. Germline CDR1 and CDR2: MNHEY and SVGAGI.